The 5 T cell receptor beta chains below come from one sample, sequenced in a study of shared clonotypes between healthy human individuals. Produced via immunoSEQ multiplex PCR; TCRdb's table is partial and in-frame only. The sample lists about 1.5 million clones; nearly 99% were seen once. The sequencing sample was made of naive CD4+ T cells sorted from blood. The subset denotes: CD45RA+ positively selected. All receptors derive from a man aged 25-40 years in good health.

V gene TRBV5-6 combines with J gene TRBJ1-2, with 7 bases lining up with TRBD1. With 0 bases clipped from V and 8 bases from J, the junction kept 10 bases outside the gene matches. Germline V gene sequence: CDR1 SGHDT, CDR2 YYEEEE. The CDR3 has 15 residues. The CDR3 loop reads CASSLDSYRGKGYTF. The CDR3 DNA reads TGTGCCAGCAGCTTGGATAGTTACAGGGGCAAAGGCTACACCTTC. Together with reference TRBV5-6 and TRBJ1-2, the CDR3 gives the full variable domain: DAGVTQSPTHLIKTRGQQVTLRCSPKSGHDTVSWYQQALGQGPQFIFQYYEEEERQRGNFPDRFSGHQFPNYSSELNVNALLLGDSALYLCASSLDSYRGKGYTFGSGTRLTVV.

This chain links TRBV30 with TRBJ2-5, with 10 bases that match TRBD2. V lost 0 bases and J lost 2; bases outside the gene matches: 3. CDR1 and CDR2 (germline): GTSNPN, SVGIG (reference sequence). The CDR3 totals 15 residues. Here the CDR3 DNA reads TGTGCCTGGAGTGTACTAGCGGGACCTCAAGAGACCCAGTACTTC. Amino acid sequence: CAWSVLAGPQETQYF.

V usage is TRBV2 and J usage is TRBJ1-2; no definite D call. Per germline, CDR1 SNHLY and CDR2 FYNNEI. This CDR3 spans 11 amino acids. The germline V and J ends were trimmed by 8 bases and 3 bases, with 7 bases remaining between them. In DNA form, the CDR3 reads TGTGCCAGCGGGGAGGACTATGGCTACACCTTC. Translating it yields CASGEDYGYTF.

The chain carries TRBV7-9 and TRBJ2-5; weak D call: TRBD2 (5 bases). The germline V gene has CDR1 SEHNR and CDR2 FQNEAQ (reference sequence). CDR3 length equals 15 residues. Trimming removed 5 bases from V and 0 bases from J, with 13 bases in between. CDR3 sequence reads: CASSPGGRYQETQYF. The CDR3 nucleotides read TGTGCCAGCAGCCCAGGCGGGCGGTACCAAGAGACCCAGTACTTC.

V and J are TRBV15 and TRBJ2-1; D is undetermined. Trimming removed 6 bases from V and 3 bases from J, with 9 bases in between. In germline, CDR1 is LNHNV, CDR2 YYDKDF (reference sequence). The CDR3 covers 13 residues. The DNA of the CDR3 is TGTGCCACCAGTATGGGTCTCTACAATGAGCAGTTCTTC. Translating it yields CATSMGLYNEQFF.